Listed below are T cell receptor beta chains from one sample, sequenced in a study of T cell changes during pregnancy in multiple sclerosis. Some clones are missing from TCRdb's copy, which holds only in-frame ones; the method was immunoSEQ multiplex PCR. This sample has 40,000 or so clones, with roughly 90% found just once. The sample here was CD8+ T cells from peripheral blood mononuclear cells, taken in the first trimester of pregnancy. The source of these receptors is a female donor with multiple sclerosis, enrolled in a pregnancy study. CDR3s include the opening cysteine and the closing phenylalanine or tryptophan. The D gene is left open where the match is weak. Not all rows give a size; the values are once, few, many and, for expanded clones, a class.

D | J | V | size | CDR3 | DNA
TRBD2 | TRBJ2-1 | TRBV5-1 | . | CASSQGLAGGQADEQFF | TGCGCCAGCAGCCAAGGACTAGCGGGGGGGCAGGCCGATGAGCAGTTCTTC
TRBD2 | TRBJ2-2 | TRBV27 | . | CASSLISGDHLGTGELFF | TGTGCCAGCAGTTTGATTAGCGGGGACCACCTGGGGACCGGGGAGCTGTTTTTT
. | TRBJ2-7 | TRBV9 | once | CASSGDRWGYEQYF | TGTGCCAGCAGCGGAGACAGGTGGGGTTACGAGCAGTACTTC
. | TRBJ2-6 | TRBV13 | . | CASSLAVGVLSSGANVLTF | TGTGCCAGCAGCTTAGCAGTCGGGGTATTAAGCTCTGGGGCCAACGTCCTGACTTTC
TRBD1 | TRBJ1-5 | TRBV19 | . | CASSIRQGMAGNQPQHF | TGTGCCAGTAGTATAAGACAGGGGATGGCCGGCAATCAGCCCCAGCATTTT
TRBD1 | TRBJ2-7 | TRBV4-1 | once | CASSPGTGSNEQYF | TGCGCCAGCAGCCCCGGGACAGGGTCAAACGAGCAGTACTTC
. | TRBJ2-3 | TRBV6-5 | . | CASSWGESPDTQYF | TGTGCCAGCAGTTGGGGGGAGTCCCCAGATACGCAGTATTTT
TRBD1 | TRBJ1-6 | TRBV7-3 | . | CASSPQGQGLNSPLHF | TGTGCCAGCAGCCCTCAGGGACAGGGGCTAAATTCACCCCTCCACTTT
. | TRBJ1-4 | TRBV27 | . | CASSELGGKLFF | TGTGCCAGCAGTGAGCTGGGAGGAAAACTGTTTTTT
TRBD2 | TRBJ2-3 | TRBV11-2 | . | CASSLDGTSGADTQYF | TGTGCCAGCAGCTTAGATGGTACTAGCGGGGCAGATACGCAGTATTTT
. | TRBJ2-7 | TRBV27 | . | CATMIGQGTYEQYF | TGTGCCACGATGATCGGGCAGGGGACCTACGAGCAGTACTTC
TRBD2 | TRBJ2-2 | TRBV5-4 | . | CASSLAGGPGELFF | TGTGCCAGCAGTTTAGCGGGGGGGCCCGGGGAGCTGTTTTTT
. | TRBJ1-1 | TRBV2 | once | CASSGSLGATEAFF | TGTGCCAGCAGTGGGTCGCTAGGGGCCACTGAAGCTTTCTTT
. | TRBJ2-7 | TRBV14 | . | CASSQDRGFLAYEQYF | TGTGCCAGCAGCCAAGACAGGGGATTTTTGGCCTACGAGCAGTACTTC
. | TRBJ1-6 | TRBV25-1 | few | CASSEGGEGRSPLHF | TGTGCCAGCAGTGAAGGGGGGGAGGGGCGTTCACCCCTCCACTTT
TRBD1 | TRBJ1-1 | TRBV4-1 | . | CASSQVRTGGTEAFF | TGCGCCAGCAGCCAAGTTAGGACAGGGGGCACTGAAGCTTTCTTT
. | TRBJ1-3 | TRBV6-1 | . | CASRTRTADTIYF | TGTGCCAGCAGAACAAGGACAGCCGACACCATATATTTT
TRBD1 | TRBJ1-1 | TRBV25-1 | . | CASSPPWTGRNTEAFF | TGTGCCAGCAGCCCTCCCTGGACAGGGCGTAACACTGAAGCTTTCTTT
. | TRBJ2-3 | TRBV19 | . | CASSIGEDTQYF | TGTGCCAGTAGTATAGGGGAGGATACGCAGTATTTT
. | TRBJ2-3 | TRBV9 | . | CASSVIGTDTQYF | TGTGCCAGCAGCGTTATAGGCACAGATACGCAGTATTTT
. | TRBJ1-6 | TRBV9 | . | CASSVGRSNSPLHF | TGTGCCAGCAGCGTAGGGAGAAGCAATTCACCCCTCCACTTT
TRBD1 | TRBJ1-1 | TRBV4-1 | . | CASSPTGLRTEAFF | TGCGCCAGCAGCCCGACAGGGTTAAGGACTGAAGCTTTCTTT
. | TRBJ1-4 | TRBV9 | . | CASSDRINEKLFF | TGTGCCAGCAGTGACAGAATTAATGAAAAACTGTTTTTT
. | TRBJ1-6 | TRBV19 | . | CASSIAPVGQGYNSPLHF | TGTGCCAGTAGTATAGCCCCCGTTGGACAAGGGTACAATTCACCCCTCCACTTT
TRBD1 | TRBJ1-3 | TRBV2 | few | CASSGRQGVSGNTIYF | TGTGCCAGCAGTGGTCGACAGGGGGTATCCGGAAACACCATATATTTT
. | TRBJ1-3 | TRBV29-1 | . | CSVESSSGNTIYF | TGCAGCGTTGAATCTAGCTCTGGAAACACCATATATTTT
. | TRBJ2-7 | TRBV7-2 | once | CASSSGGTGQYF | TGTGCCAGCAGCTCAGGAGGTACTGGGCAGTACTTC
. | TRBJ1-1 | TRBV6-1 | . | CASSSADSLNTEAFF | TGTGCCAGCAGCTCTGCGGACAGTTTGAACACTGAAGCTTTCTTT
TRBD1 | TRBJ2-7 | TRBV18 | . | CASSRGTGQEFIEQYF | TGTGCCAGCTCCCGGGGAACAGGACAGGAGTTCATCGAGCAGTACTTC
TRBD2 | TRBJ2-1 | TRBV5-1 | . | CASSLSGGSSYNEQFF | TGCGCCAGCAGCCTTAGCGGGGGGTCCTCCTACAATGAGCAGTTCTTC
. | TRBJ1-2 | TRBV30 | . | CAWSGVEAFMYGYTF | TGTGCCTGGAGTGGGGTGGAGGCCTTTATGTACGGCTACACCTTC
. | TRBJ2-7 | TRBV4-1 | . | CASSQDPGTRYEQYF | TGCGCCAGCAGCCAAGACCCAGGGACAAGATACGAGCAGTACTTC
TRBD2 | TRBJ2-1 | TRBV11-2 | . | CASSSQRGECEQFF | TGTGCCAGCAGCTCCCAGCGGGGGGAGTGTGAGCAGTTCTTC
TRBD1 | TRBJ1-2 | TRBV6-4 | few | CASSSSYTGADGYTF | TGTGCCAGCAGCAGCTCCTACACAGGGGCGGATGGCTACACCTTC
. | TRBJ1-1 | TRBV27 | . | CASSSYLLRGWHTEAFF | TGTGCCAGCAGTTCATACCTCCTCAGGGGTTGGCACACTGAAGCTTTCTTT
. | TRBJ2-7 | TRBV2 | . | CASSDHDTYEQYF | TGTGCCAGCAGTGACCATGACACCTACGAGCAGTACTTC